This T cell receptor beta chain was profiled in a study of blood T cell repertoires in COVID-19. In the study overall: Material from acute and convalescent COVID-19 was sourced from the United States, Italy and Spain. PBMCs, B-cell-depleted T cells, or T cells provided the cDNA or gDNA that made up the material.

V was cut by 3 bases and J by 2 bases, with 5 bases left in between. The germline gives CDR1 MNHEY, CDR2 SVGEGT. The CDR3 covers 14 residues. During active infection, Seattle patients enrolled and were then monitored through disease. In the original workflow: Reference gene primer amplification gave estimated nucleated cell counts. Some clones are missing from TCRdb's copy, which holds only in-frame ones; the method was immunoSEQ multiplex PCR. V and J calls and clone size come straight from that table; D and trimming were deduced from the DNA. The table includes approximately 330,000 clones, 87% detected once. Concerning this clone itself: Other nucleotide sequences from this sample produce the same CDR3.

The receptor was derived from a man aged 25-40 years with COVID-19, enrolled during active disease. V gene TRBV6-2 or TRBV6-3 combines with J gene TRBJ2-6, with D unresolved. Material: peripheral blood. The CDR3 loop is CASSYLAGANVLTF. The CDR3 DNA reads TGTGCCAGCAGTTATCTAGCTGGGGCCAACGTCCTGACTTTC.